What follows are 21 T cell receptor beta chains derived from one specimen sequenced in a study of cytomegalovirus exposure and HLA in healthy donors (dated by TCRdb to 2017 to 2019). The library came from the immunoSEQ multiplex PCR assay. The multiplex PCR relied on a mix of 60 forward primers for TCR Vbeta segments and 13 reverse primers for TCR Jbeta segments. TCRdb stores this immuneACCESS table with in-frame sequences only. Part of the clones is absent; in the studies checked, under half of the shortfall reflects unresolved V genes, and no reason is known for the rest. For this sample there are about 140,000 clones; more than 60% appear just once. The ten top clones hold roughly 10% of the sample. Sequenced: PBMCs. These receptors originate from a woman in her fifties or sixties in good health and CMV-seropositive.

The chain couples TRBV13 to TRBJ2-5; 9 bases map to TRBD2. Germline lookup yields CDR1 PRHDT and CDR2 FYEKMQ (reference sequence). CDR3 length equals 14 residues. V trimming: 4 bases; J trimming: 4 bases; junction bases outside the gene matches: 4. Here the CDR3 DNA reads TGTGCCAGCAGCTCTGGACTAGCGTTAGAGACCCAGTACTTC. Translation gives CASSSGLALETQYF. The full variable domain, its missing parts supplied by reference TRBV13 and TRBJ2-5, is AAGVIQSPRHLIKEKRETATLKCYPIPRHDTVYWYQQGPGQDPQFLISFYEKMQSDKGSIPDRFSAQQFSDYHSELNMSSLELGDSALYFCASSSGLALETQYFGPGTRLLVL.

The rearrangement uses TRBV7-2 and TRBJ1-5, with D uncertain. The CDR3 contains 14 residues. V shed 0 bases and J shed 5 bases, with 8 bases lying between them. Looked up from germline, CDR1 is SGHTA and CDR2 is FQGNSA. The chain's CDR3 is CASSLAGGDQPQHF. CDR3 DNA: TGTGCCAGCAGCTTAGCCGGCGGCGATCAGCCCCAGCATTTT.

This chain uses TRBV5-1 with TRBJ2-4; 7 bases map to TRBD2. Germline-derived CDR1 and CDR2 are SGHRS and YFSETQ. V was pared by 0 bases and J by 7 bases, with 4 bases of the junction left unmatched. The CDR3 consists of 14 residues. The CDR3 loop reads CASSLEVGGNIQYF. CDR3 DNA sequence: TGCGCCAGCAGCTTGGAAGTCGGGGGGAACATTCAGTACTTC.

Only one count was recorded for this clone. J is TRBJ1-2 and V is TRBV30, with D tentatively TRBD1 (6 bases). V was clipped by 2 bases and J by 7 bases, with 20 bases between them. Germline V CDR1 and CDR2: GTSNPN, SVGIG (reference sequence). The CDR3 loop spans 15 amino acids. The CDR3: CAWSSRGGGDGGYTF. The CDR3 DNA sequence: TGTGCCTGGAGTTCCCGGGGAGGGGGGGATGGTGGCTACACCTTC.

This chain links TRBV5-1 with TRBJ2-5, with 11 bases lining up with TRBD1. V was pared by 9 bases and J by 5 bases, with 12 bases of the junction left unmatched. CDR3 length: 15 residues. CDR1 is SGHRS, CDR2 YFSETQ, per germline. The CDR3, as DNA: TGCGCCACAACTCCTATGGGGACAGGGGGTGAGACCCAGTACTTC. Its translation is CATTPMGTGGETQYF.

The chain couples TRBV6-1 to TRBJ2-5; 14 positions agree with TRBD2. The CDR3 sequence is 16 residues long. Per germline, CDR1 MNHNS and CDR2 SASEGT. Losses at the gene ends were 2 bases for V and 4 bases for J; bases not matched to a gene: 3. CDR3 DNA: TGTGCCAGCAGTGAACCGGGACTAGCGGGGGCAGAGACCCAGTACTTC. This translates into CASSEPGLAGAETQYF.

CDR3 DNA sequence: TGTGCCAGCAGCCGCCCGGGACAGGGGGGTCTAACTGAAGCTTTCTTT. Its protein product is CASSRPGQGGLTEAFF. The chain couples TRBV14 to TRBJ1-1, with 11 bases that match TRBD1. After removal of 4 bases from V and 5 bases from J, the junction contained 9 bases not matched to a gene. CDR1 SGHDN and CDR2 FVKESK come from the germline V gene. The CDR3 contains 16 residues.

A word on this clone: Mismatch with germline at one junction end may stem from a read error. Written as DNA, the CDR3 is TGTGCCTGGAGTCGGGGATTTGAGCAGCTCTTC. Its protein product is CAWSRGFEQLF. The chain combines TRBV30 with TRBJ2-1, with D perhaps TRBD2 (5 bases). The CDR3 spans 11 residues. The V gene's germline CDR1 is GTSNPN and CDR2 SVGIG (reference sequence).

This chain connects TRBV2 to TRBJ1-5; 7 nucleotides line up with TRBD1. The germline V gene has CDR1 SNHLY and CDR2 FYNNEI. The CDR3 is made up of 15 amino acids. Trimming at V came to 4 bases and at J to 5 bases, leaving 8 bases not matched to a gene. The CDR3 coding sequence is TGTGCCAGCAGTGGGGGAACAGGGGTATATCAGCCCCAGCATTTT. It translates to CASSGGTGVYQPQHF.

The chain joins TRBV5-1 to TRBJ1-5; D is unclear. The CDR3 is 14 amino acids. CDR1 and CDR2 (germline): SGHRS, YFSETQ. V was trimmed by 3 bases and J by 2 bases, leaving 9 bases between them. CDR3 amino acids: CASSSDSGNQPQHF. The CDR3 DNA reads TGCGCCAGCAGCTCCGACTCAGGCAATCAGCCCCAGCATTTT.

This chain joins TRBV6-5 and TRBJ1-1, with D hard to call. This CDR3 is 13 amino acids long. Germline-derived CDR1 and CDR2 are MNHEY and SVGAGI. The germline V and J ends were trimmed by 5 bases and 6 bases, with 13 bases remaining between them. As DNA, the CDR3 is TGTGCCAGCAGTGGGCCGGTGGTCTCTGAAGCTTTCTTT. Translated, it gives CASSGPVVSEAFF.

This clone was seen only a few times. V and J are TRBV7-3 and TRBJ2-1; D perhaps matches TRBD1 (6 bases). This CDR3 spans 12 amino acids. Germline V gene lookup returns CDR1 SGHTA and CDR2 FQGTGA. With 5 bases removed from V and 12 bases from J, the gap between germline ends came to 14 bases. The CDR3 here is CASSPVGQTQFF. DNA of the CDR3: TGTGCCAGCAGCCCCGTCGGACAGACGCAGTTCTTC.

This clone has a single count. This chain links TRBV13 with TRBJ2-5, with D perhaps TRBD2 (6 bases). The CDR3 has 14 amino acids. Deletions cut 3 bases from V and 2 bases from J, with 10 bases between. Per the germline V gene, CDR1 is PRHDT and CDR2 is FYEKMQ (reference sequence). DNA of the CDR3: TGTGCCAGCAGCTTCGGGGGAGTACAAGAGACCCAGTACTTC. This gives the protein CASSFGGVQETQYF.

CDR3 in amino acids: CASSERGGSEKLFF. The CDR3, as DNA: TGTGCCAGCAGCGAGAGGGGGGGAAGTGAAAAACTGTTTTTT. This sequence joins TRBV9 and TRBJ1-4, with D perhaps TRBD1 (6 bases). Trimming cost V 3 bases and J 7 bases, with 13 bases left between them. The CDR3 sequence is 14 residues long. Germline CDR1 and CDR2: SGDLS and YYNGEE.

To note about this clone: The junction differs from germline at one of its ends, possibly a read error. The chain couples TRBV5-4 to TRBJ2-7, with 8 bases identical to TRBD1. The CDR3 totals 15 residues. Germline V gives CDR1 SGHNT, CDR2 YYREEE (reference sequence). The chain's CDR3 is CAGSLGGQGGDEQYF. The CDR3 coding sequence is TGTGCCGGCAGCTTGGGAGGACAGGGAGGAGACGAGCAGTACTTC.

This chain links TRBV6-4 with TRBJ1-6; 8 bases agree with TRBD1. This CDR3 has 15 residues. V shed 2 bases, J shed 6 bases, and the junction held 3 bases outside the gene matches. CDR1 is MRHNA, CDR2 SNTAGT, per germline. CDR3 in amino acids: CASSDTTGVNSPLHF. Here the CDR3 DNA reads TGTGCCAGCAGTGACACGACAGGGGTTAATTCACCCCTCCACTTT.

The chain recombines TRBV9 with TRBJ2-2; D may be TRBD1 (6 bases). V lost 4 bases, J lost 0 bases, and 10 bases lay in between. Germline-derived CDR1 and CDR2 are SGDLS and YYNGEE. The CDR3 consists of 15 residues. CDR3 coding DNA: TGTGCCAGCAGCTTAACAGGGACGAACACCGGGGAGCTGTTTTTT. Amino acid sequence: CASSLTGTNTGELFF.

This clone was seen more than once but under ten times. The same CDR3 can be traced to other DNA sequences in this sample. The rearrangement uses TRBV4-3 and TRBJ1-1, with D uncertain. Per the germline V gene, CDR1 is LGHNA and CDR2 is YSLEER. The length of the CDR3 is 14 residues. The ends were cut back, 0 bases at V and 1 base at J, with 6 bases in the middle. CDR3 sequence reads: CASSQDRWNTEAFF. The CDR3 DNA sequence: TGCGCCAGCAGCCAAGATCGTTGGAACACTGAAGCTTTCTTT.

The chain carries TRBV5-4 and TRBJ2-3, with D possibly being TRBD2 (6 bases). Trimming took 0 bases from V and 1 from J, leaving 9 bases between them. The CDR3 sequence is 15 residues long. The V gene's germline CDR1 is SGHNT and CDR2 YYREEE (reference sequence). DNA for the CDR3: TGTGCCAGCAGCTTGGAAGCTAGCGGCACAGATACGCAGTATTTT. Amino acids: CASSLEASGTDTQYF.

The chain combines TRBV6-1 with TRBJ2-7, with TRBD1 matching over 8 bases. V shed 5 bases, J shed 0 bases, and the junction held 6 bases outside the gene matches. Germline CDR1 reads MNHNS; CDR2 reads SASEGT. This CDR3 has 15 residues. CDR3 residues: CASSLQGASSYEQYF. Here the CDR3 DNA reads TGTGCCAGCAGTCTCCAGGGGGCGTCCTCCTACGAGCAGTACTTC.

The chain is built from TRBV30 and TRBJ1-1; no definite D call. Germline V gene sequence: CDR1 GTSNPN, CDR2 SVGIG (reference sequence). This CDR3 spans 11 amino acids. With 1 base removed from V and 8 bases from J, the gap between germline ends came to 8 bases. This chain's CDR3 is CAWSEAGEAFF. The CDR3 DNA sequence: TGTGCCTGGAGTGAAGCAGGAGAAGCTTTCTTT.